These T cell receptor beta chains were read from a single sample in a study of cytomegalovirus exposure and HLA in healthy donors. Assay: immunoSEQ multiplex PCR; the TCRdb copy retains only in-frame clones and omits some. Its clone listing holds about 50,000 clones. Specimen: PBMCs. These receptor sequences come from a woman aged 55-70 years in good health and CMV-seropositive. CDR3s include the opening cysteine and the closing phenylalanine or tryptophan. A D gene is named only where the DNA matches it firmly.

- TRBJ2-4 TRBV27 CASSFSGEGVNIQYF TGTGCCAGCAGTTTTTCAGGGGAAGGGGTAAACATTCAGTACTTC
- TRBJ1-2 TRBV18 CASSPQTEANYGYTF TGTGCCAGCTCACCCCAGACAGAAGCTAACTATGGCTACACCTTC
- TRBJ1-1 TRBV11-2 CASSLQRPGDEAFF TGTGCCAGCAGCTTACAGCGGCCCGGCGATGAAGCTTTCTTT
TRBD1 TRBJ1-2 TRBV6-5 CASRPGTGESGYTF TGTGCCAGCCGTCCCGGGACAGGGGAGAGTGGCTACACCTTC
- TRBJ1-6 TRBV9 CASSPAGGPYSPLHF TGTGCCAGCAGCCCCGCGGGGGGCCCGTATTCACCCCTCCACTTT
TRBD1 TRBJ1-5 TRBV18 CASSPGQGNQHQHF TGTGCCAGCTCACCGGGACAGGGCAATCAGCACCAGCATTTT
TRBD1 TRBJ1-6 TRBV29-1 CSASTGKSSLRSPLHF TGCAGCGCCTCGACAGGGAAATCCTCCCTCCGTTCACCCCTCCACTTT
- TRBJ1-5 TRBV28 CASISQGGQPQHF TGTGCCAGCATTTCCCAGGGTGGTCAGCCCCAGCATTTT
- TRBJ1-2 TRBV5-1 CASPPVGYTF TGCGCCAGCCCCCCGGTCGGCTACACCTTC
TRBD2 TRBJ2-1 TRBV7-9 CASSRAGRGDNEQFF TGTGCCAGCAGCCGAGCGGGGCGGGGGGACAATGAGCAGTTCTTC
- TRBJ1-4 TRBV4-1 CASSQVARGEKLFF TGCGCCAGCAGCCAGGTGGCCAGAGGCGAAAAACTGTTTTTT
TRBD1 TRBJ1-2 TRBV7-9 CASSPYPGQGAKGYTF TGTGCCAGCAGTCCGTATCCGGGACAGGGGGCAAAAGGCTACACCTTC
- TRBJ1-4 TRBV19 CASSYRGSATNEKLFF TGTGCCAGTAGTTATAGGGGGTCAGCAACTAATGAAAAACTGTTTTTT
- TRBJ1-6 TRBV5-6 CASSWGEGRSPLHF TGTGCCAGCAGCTGGGGAGAGGGGAGGTCACCCCTCCACTTT